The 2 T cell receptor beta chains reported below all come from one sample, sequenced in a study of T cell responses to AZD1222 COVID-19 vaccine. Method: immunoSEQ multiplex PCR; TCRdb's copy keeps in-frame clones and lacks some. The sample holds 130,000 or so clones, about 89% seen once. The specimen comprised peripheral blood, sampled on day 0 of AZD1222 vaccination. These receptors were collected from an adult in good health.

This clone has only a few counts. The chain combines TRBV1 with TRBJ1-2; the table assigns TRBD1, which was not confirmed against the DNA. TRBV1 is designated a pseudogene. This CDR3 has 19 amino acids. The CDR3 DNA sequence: TGCACCAGCAGCCAAGATCGAGGGGGTAGAACATCTACACTCTATGGCTACACCTTC. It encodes CTSSQDRGGRTSTLYGYTF.

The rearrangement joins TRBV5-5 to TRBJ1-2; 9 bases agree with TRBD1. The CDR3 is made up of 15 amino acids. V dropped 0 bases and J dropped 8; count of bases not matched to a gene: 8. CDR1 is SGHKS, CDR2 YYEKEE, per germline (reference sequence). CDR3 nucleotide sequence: TGTGCCAGCAGCTTGGCCCCGGGACAGGGAATAGGCTACACCTTC. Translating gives CASSLAPGQGIGYTF.